A selection of T cell receptor beta chains follows, all from one sample in a study of blood T cell repertoires in COVID-19. Assay: immunoSEQ multiplex PCR; the TCRdb copy retains only in-frame clones and omits some. Here the sample spans 150,000 or so clones, 80% to 90% being singletons. The sequenced sample consisted of peripheral blood. Receptor source: a man younger than 35 with COVID-19, enrolled during active disease. The CDR3 runs from the conserved cysteine through the conserved F or W. Where a row states a size, it is once, few, many or the class of an expanded clone; other rows omit it.

>TRBJ2-2|16|NA|TRBV18
CASSPLIAGRTGELFF
>TRBJ2-1|15|NA|TRBV7-2
CASSLGGGRYNEQFF
>TRBJ1-1|14|NA|TRBV6-4
CASKQDRSNTEAFF
>TRBJ1-2|13|NA|TRBV9
CASSQGVKYGYTF
>TRBJ2-3|18|NA|TRBV27
CASSSLHPRLAGDAAQYF
>TRBJ2-2|14|NA|TRBV28
CASSFSSLRGELFF
>TRBJ2-5|13|NA|TRBV6-4
CASSENSEETQYF
>TRBJ2-1|16|NA|TRBV15
CATSIQAGVPYNEQFF
>TRBJ2-3|16|NA|TRBV7-3
CASSLTGSASTDTQYF
>TRBJ2-7|11|once|TRBV27
CASSYRGEQYF
>TRBJ2-7|16|NA|TRBV19
CASSITSGLSSYEQYF
>TRBJ1-1|14|NA|TRBV5-6
CASSSTSGIAEAFF
>TRBJ1-1|11|NA|TRBV12-3/TRBV12-4
CASSRDSEAFF
>TRBJ2-3|16|NA|TRBV4-3
CASSQDTGIIGDTQYF
>TRBJ2-2|15|NA|TRBV25-1
CATGRDTRSSGELFF
>TRBJ1-2|13|NA|TRBV6-2/TRBV6-3
CASRPRLDYGYTF
>TRBJ1-2|16|NA|TRBV28
CASSPRGRGLLGGYTF
>TRBJ1-5|14|NA|TRBV4-1
CASSLRTGGQPQHF
>TRBJ2-7|11|NA|TRBV6-1
CASSDTGNSYF
>TRBJ2-5|13|NA|TRBV5-5
CASRRTAQETQYF
>TRBJ2-5|13|NA|TRBV11-3
CASSLRGGGTQYF
>TRBJ2-2|13|NA|TRBV29-1
CSVGRGGDGELFF
>TRBJ2-7|10|NA|TRBV9
CASSDREQYF
>TRBJ2-1|14|once|TRBV9
CASSAPSADNEQFF
>TRBJ2-3|15|NA|TRBV7-2
CASSLQQGVTDTQYF
>TRBJ1-6|17|NA|TRBV3-1/TRBV3-2
CASSQDWRGGYNSPLHF
>TRBJ2-7|14|NA|TRBV6-2/TRBV6-3
CASSPAGASYEQYF
>TRBJ2-1|14|NA|TRBV10-1
CASSESGRGNEQFF
>TRBJ1-4|16|NA|TRBV30
CAWSLGRQGIKEKLFF
>TRBJ2-1|15|NA|TRBV19
CASSPRLAPYNEQFF
>TRBJ2-7|13|few|TRBV7-8
CASSLRLLYEQYF
>TRBJ2-1|15|NA|TRBV3-1/TRBV3-2
CASSLYYSGLNEQFF
>TRBJ1-2|15|NA|TRBV28
CASTGGNREGYGYTF
>TRBJ1-1|14|NA|TRBV10-3
CAISQQSMNTEAFF
>TRBJ1-1|13|once|TRBV28
CASRGTGGTEAFF
>TRBJ2-7|15|NA|TRBV9
CASSVEGADQHEQYF